This T cell receptor (beta chain) was observed in a study of PD-1 blockade in mismatch repair-deficient tumors. Across the whole study: All were previously treated, progressing patients with some twelve mismatch repair-deficient cancer types.

Regarding the study as a whole: Tumor-resident clones, often undetectable pretreatment in blood, expanded then contracted after pembrolizumab.

Mismatch repair deficiency was confirmed in all patients, by PCR or immunohistochemistry. The protocol was immunoSEQ multiplex PCR, while the TCRdb copy is restricted to in-frame clones and leaves out a portion. Of around 100,000 clones in the sample, 60% to 85% were seen once. On this clone: The target antigen is unknown.

The clonotype was recovered from an adult with mismatch repair-deficient cancer. The specimen was peripheral blood, collected 60 weeks after starting pembrolizumab.

CDR3 DNA: TGTGCCAGCTCACCGACTAGCGGGAGGGTATGGGAGCAGTTCTTC. Protein sequence: CASSPTSGRVWEQFF. The rearrangement joins TRBV18 to TRBJ2-1, with 14 positions matching TRBD2. The CDR3 loop spans 15 amino acids. J was trimmed by 10 bases and V by 3 bases; bases with no gene match: 5. Germline V gene lookup returns CDR1 KGHSH and CDR2 LQKENI.